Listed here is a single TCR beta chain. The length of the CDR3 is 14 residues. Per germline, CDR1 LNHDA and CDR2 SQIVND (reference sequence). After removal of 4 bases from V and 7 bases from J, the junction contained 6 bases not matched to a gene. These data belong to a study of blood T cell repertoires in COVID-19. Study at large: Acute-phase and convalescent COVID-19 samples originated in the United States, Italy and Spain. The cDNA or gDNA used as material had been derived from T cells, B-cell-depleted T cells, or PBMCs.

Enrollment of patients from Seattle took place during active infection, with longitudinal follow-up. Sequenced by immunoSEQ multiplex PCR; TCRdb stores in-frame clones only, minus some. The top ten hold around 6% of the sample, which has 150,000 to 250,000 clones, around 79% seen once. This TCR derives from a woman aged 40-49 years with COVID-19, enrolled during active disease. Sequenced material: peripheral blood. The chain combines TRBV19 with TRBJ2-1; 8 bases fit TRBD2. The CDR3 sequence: CASSTAAGGNEQFF. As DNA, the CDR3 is TGTGCCAGTAGTACCGCCGCGGGGGGTAATGAGCAGTTCTTC.